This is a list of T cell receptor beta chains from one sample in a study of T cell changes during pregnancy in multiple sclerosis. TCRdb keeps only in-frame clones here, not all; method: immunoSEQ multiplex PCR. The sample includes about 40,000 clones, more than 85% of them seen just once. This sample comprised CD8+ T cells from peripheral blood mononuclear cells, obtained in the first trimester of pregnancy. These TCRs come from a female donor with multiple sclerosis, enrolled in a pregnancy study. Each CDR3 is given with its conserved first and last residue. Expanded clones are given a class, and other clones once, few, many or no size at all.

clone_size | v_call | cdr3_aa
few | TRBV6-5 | CASNYRGGTEAFF
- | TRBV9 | CASSGEDTEAFF
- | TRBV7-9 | CASSVPGQGIYEQFF
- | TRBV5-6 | CASSLQGEQYF
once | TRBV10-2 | CASSEMGLGRYEQFF
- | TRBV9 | CASTGTGINYGYTF
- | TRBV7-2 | CASSLELAGQNTGELFF
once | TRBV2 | CAGPLGTGTNQPQHF
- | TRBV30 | CAWSEGTGGANGYTF
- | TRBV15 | CATSRGDSGANVLTF